This is a list of T cell receptor beta chains from one sample in a study of cytomegalovirus exposure and HLA in healthy donors. Produced via immunoSEQ multiplex PCR; TCRdb's table is partial and in-frame only. This sample has 250,000 to 350,000 clones; around 87% occur once, and the top ten carry approximately 1%. Sequencing was done on a sample of PBMCs. The receptor source for this set is a woman aged 30 to 39 in good health and CMV-seropositive. Each CDR3 is given with its conserved first and last residue. D genes are given only for firm matches. Clone size appears in some rows only: once, few, many, or a class for an expanded clone.

v_call	clone_size	j_call	d_call	cdr3_aa	cdr3_nt
TRBV2	once	TRBJ1-1	TRBD1	CASSGGTVTYTEAFF	TGTGCCAGCAGTGGCGGGACAGTCACTTACACTGAAGCTTTCTTT
TRBV18	-	TRBJ2-2	-	CASSPSAPGAGELFF	TGTGCCAGCTCACCTAGCGCCCCAGGTGCCGGGGAGCTGTTTTTT
TRBV7-2	-	TRBJ1-2	TRBD1	CASSLIWTGGNDGYTF	TGTGCCAGCAGCTTAATCTGGACAGGAGGTAATGATGGCTACACCTTC
TRBV7-6	-	TRBJ2-7	TRBD1	CASSLSGQGVSYEQYF	TGTGCCAGCAGCTTATCCGGGCAGGGGGTCTCCTACGAGCAGTACTTC
TRBV11-1	-	TRBJ2-1	-	CASSLHGARANEQFF	TGTGCCAGCAGCTTACATGGGGCTCGGGCGAATGAGCAGTTCTTC
TRBV4-1	-	TRBJ2-5	TRBD1	CASSQHDRDEETQYF	TGCGCCAGCAGCCAACACGACAGGGACGAAGAGACCCAGTACTTC
TRBV5-1	-	TRBJ2-1	-	CASSFNSGSSYNEQFF	TGCGCCAGCAGCTTTAATAGCGGAAGCTCCTACAATGAGCAGTTCTTC
TRBV2	-	TRBJ2-1	TRBD1	CASNGQGYNEQFF	TGTGCCAGCAATGGACAGGGGTACAATGAGCAGTTCTTC
TRBV11-2	-	TRBJ2-2	-	CASSTGTHNTGELFF	TGTGCCAGCAGCACCGGGACCCACAACACCGGGGAGCTGTTTTTT
TRBV11-1	-	TRBJ1-1	-	CASSPLGRPPRNTEAFF	TGTGCCAGCAGCCCTCTCGGAAGGCCCCCCCGTAACACTGAAGCTTTCTTT
TRBV5-1	once	TRBJ2-7	TRBD1	CASSLGDRGDEQYF	TGCGCCAGCAGCTTGGGAGACAGGGGAGACGAGCAGTACTTC
TRBV6-6	-	TRBJ2-7	-	CASSPSAHPYEQYF	TGTGCCAGCAGCCCTTCCGCCCATCCCTACGAGCAGTACTTC
TRBV30	few	TRBJ1-2	-	CAWSVLAGANYGYTF	TGTGCCTGGAGTGTACTGGCAGGGGCTAACTATGGCTACACCTTC
TRBV7-6	-	TRBJ2-1	-	CASSLGQGYEQFF	TGTGCCAGCAGCTTAGGTCAGGGGTATGAGCAGTTCTTC
TRBV5-1	-	TRBJ2-7	-	CASSLAPDSGISYEQYF	TGCGCCAGCAGCTTGGCCCCTGATTCGGGTATCTCCTACGAGCAGTACTTC
TRBV4-3	-	TRBJ2-1	TRBD2	CASSQDAQLAGVQFF	TGCGCCAGCAGCCAAGATGCCCAGCTAGCGGGAGTTCAGTTCTTC
TRBV5-5	few	TRBJ2-1	-	CASSLVGSGLVDNEQFF	TGTGCCAGCAGCTTGGTCGGCTCGGGACTCGTTGACAATGAGCAGTTCTTC
TRBV6-6	-	TRBJ1-4	-	CASSSSRESGGKLFF	TGTGCCAGCAGTTCGTCTCGGGAATCCGGGGGAAAACTGTTTTTT
TRBV29-1	-	TRBJ2-7	-	CSVGCTRSYEQYF	TGCAGCGTTGGCTGTACCAGGTCCTACGAGCAGTACTTC
TRBV4-1	-	TRBJ2-7	-	CASSQDRGSSYEQYF	TGCGCCAGCAGCCAAGACAGGGGATCGAGCTACGAGCAGTACTTC
TRBV7-2	-	TRBJ1-2	-	CASSPFGRVGSGYTF	TGTGCCAGCAGCCCGTTTGGAAGGGTCGGGAGCGGCTACACCTTC
TRBV18	-	TRBJ2-7	-	CASSPKSGGGEQYF	TGTGCCAGCTCACCCAAGTCCGGGGGCGGCGAGCAGTACTTC
TRBV7-9	-	TRBJ1-2	-	CASSTIIQEYGYTF	TGTGCCAGCAGCACGATAATTCAGGAATATGGCTACACCTTC
TRBV5-4	-	TRBJ2-7	-	CASSRDTYEQYF	TGTGCCAGCAGCCGGGACACCTACGAGCAGTACTTC
TRBV10-3	-	TRBJ2-5	TRBD2	CAISDLQIRGGQETQYF	TGTGCCATCAGTGATCTACAAATCCGGGGAGGGCAAGAGACCCAGTACTTC
TRBV7-8	-	TRBJ2-7	TRBD1	CASSSPRQGDSYEQYF	TGTGCCAGCAGCTCGCCTCGACAGGGCGACTCCTACGAGCAGTACTTC
TRBV6-6	-	TRBJ2-7	-	CASTTQGYEQYF	TGTGCCAGCACCACTCAGGGTTACGAGCAGTACTTC
TRBV19	-	TRBJ1-1	TRBD1	CASKTGVEAFF	TGTGCCAGCAAAACAGGGGTGGAAGCTTTCTTT
TRBV6-5	once	TRBJ1-4	-	CASSYSIWVTNEKLFF	TGTGCCAGCAGTTACTCGATCTGGGTAACTAATGAAAAACTGTTTTTT
TRBV27	-	TRBJ2-2	-	CASSPLNTGELFF	TGTGCCAGCAGTCCCCTGAACACCGGGGAGCTGTTTTTT
TRBV9	few	TRBJ2-2	TRBD2	CASSVGPASGGSGELFF	TGTGCCAGCAGCGTAGGGCCGGCTAGCGGGGGGTCCGGGGAGCTGTTTTTT
TRBV30	-	TRBJ2-3	-	CAWSVPETAPSTDTQYF	TGTGCCTGGAGTGTACCAGAAACAGCGCCAAGCACAGATACGCAGTATTTT
TRBV7-9	-	TRBJ1-2	-	CASSLGTTDYGYTF	TGTGCCAGCAGCCTCGGGACAACCGACTATGGCTACACCTTC
TRBV7-6	-	TRBJ1-4	-	CASSPFVRQGGEKLFF	TGTGCCAGCAGCCCATTTGTTAGGCAGGGAGGAGAAAAACTGTTTTTT
TRBV27	-	TRBJ1-1	-	CASSLSRGNTEAFF	TGTGCCAGCAGTTTATCCAGGGGAAACACTGAAGCTTTCTTT
TRBV27	-	TRBJ2-7	-	CASSFFAGTPAYEQYF	TGTGCCAGCAGTTTTTTCGCCGGCACGCCGGCCTACGAGCAGTACTTC
TRBV4-3	-	TRBJ2-3	TRBD1	CASSQDFGQVSDTQYF	TGCGCCAGTAGCCAAGATTTCGGACAGGTTTCAGATACGCAGTATTTT
TRBV9	-	TRBJ2-7	-	CASSVSFEPHEQYF	TGTGCCAGCAGCGTAAGTTTCGAACCCCACGAGCAGTACTTC
TRBV28	few	TRBJ2-7	TRBD1	CASSSWTGGSEQYF	TGTGCCAGCAGTTCGTGGACAGGGGGCTCCGAGCAGTACTTC
TRBV9	-	TRBJ2-7	-	CASSVGVGGEQYF	TGTGCCAGCAGCGTAGGGGTTGGCGGCGAGCAGTACTTC
TRBV5-1	-	TRBJ2-7	-	CASRVWASEQSTYEQYF	TGCGCCAGCAGGGTTTGGGCTAGCGAGCAATCAACCTACGAGCAGTACTTC
TRBV6-1	-	TRBJ1-2	TRBD1	CASSEFGDSHNYGYTF	TGTGCCAGCAGTGAATTTGGGGACAGCCATAACTATGGCTACACCTTC